What follows is one T cell receptor (beta chain) and its context. The data stem from a study of blood T cell repertoires in COVID-19. TCRdb's table, derived via immunoSEQ multiplex PCR, lists solely in-frame clones and lacks some. The data show about 190,000 clones, around nine tenths seen once. This CDR3 comprises 14 residues. Germline V gene sequence: CDR1 MNHNY, CDR2 SVGAGI (reference sequence). V was clipped by 6 bases and J by 2 bases; unmatched bases: 2. This clonotype was obtained from a woman aged 40 to 55 who had recovered from COVID-19. Specimen: peripheral blood. The V call is TRBV6-6, the J call TRBJ2-3; 10 nucleotides align to TRBD2. CDR3 sequence: CASSLAGDTDTQYF. The CDR3 DNA reads TGTGCCAGCAGCCTAGCGGGAGACACAGATACGCAGTATTTT.